What follows is one T cell receptor beta chain and its context. Antigen: not known. This specimen belongs to a study of T cell repertoires and HLA-DP antigens. Study details: The donors, ranging 18-to-29 to 60-to-69 years, included a couple of males and one female. DNA input averaged approximately 230 ng in sorted CD137+CD4+ and approximately 1,200 ng in pre-culture CD4+.

CD4+ T cells were isolated untouched, roughly 98% pure. CDR1 and CDR2 (germline): LGHNA, YSLEER. The V end lost 4 bases, the J end lost 0 bases, and 12 bases lay between the germline ends. The CDR3 spans 15 residues. The method was immunoSEQ multiplex PCR; TCRdb's version includes in-frame clones alone and lacks a portion of them. Seen here are about 73,000 clones, around 77% observed once, and the top ten hold roughly 1.5%. The TCR originated in a man aged 55 to 70 in good health and CMV-seronegative. Sequenced material: CD4+ T cells from PBMCs. This sequence joins TRBV4-3 and TRBJ1-1; weak D call: TRBD1 (5 bases). DNA of the CDR3: TGCGCCAGCAGCCCTACCGGGGGTTTGAACACTGAAGCTTTCTTT. The encoded protein is CASSPTGGLNTEAFF.